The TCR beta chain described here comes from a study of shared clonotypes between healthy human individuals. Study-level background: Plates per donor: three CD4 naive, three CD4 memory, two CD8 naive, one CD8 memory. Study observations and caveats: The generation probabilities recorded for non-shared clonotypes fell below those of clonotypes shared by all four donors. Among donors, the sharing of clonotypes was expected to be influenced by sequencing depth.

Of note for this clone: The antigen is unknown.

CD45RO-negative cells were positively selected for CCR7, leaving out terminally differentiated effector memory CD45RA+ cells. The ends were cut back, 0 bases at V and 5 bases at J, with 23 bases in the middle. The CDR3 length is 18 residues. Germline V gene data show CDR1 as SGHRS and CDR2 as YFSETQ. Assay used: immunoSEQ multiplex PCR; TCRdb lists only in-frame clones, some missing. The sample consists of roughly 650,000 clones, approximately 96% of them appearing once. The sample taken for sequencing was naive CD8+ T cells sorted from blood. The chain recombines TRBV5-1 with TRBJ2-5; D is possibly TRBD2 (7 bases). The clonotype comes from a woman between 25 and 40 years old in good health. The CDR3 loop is CASSLGTQGRASWETQYF. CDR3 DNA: TGCGCCAGCAGCTTGGGAACGCAGGGGAGGGCGAGTTGGGAGACCCAGTACTTC.